The sequence of this TCR beta chain was determined in a study of shared clonotypes between healthy human individuals. As concerns this clone: Its antigen is undetermined.

With 1 base removed from V and 0 bases from J, the gap between germline ends came to 10 bases. From germline, CDR1 is SGHAT and CDR2 FQNNGV. This CDR3 spans 16 amino acids. The study, taken as a whole, reports: Clonotype sharing across donors was expected to vary with sequencing depth. Non-shared clonotypes had lower generation probabilities than clonotypes shared by all four sorted-subset donors.

The repertoire was sequenced with immunoSEQ multiplex PCR; TCRdb's copy has only in-frame clones and lacks some. Altogether roughly 2.2 million clones are present, roughly 90% being singletons, with the ten largest covering about 0.41%. Donation came from healthy HIV-negative adults that had no recent acute infections or vaccinations. This chain links TRBV11-2 with TRBJ1-3, with unresolved D. The sample comprised naive CD4+ T cells from PBMCs. Subset noted: CD45RA+ positively selected. This sequence was found in a man aged 18 to 29 in good health. Some clones in this sample may be carry-over from other donors' samples. CDR3 region: CASSLGPVSSGNTIYF. In DNA form, the CDR3 reads TGTGCCAGCAGCTTAGGACCGGTGAGCTCTGGAAACACCATATATTTT.